This T cell receptor beta chain was found in a study of cytomegalovirus exposure and HLA in healthy donors listed by TCRdb under 2017. Some background on the complete study: According to an earlier analysis of 587 of the donors, 150 million to 200 million T cells yielded 120 million or so unique TCR beta sequences and around 300 Gb of sequence data. In a later genetic analysis, genome-wide SNP genotypes for about 65% of the roughly 670 donors were used, and that subset was treated as a discovery cohort. To decide whether each TCR beta V gene segment behaved as functional or pseudogenic, an earlier analysis of some 580 of the donors relied on high-throughput TCR beta sequencing. Alongside the repertoire data, information on donor age, sex, ethnicity and CMV serostatus was compiled. Using immunosequencing, the study profiled T cell repertoires from fewer than 850 subjects and related those repertoires to cytomegalovirus serostatus. High-throughput TCR immunosequencing, statistical association of individual TCRs with disease status, and machine learning were combined to predict cytomegalovirus infection status. The study aimed to test whether cataloging public T cell receptors could reveal signatures of past pathogen exposure. A separate validation cohort of over a hundred different subjects was used in addition to the approximately 610-subject first cohort. Every discovery cohort repertoire had been produced on one sequencing platform. To study patterns of TCR occurrence, a later analysis re-analyzed previously published TCR beta repertoires from 666 donors and added high-resolution HLA genotyping. Both class I and class II loci were covered by HLA typing, at four-digit resolution. Among the roughly 370 genotyped donors, about 83% belonged to the genetic ancestry cluster associated with self-reported Caucasian donors. On average, roughly 240,000 unique TCR beta nucleotide sequences were sequenced per donor among some 430 genotyped donors of the cohort, with roughly 18% of those sequences being non-productive. Roughly five DR-DQ haplotypes were treated as single units for association and clustering because of strong linkage in the cohort. Typing coverage differed by locus: A, B, C, DRB1 and DQB1 were typed in about 629-640 donors, DQA1 in 500 to 550, DPA1 in 600 to 610, and DPB1 in roughly 450. An early release that covered about 600 HLA-typed donors contained 250 to 350 gigabases of sequencing data and 75 million to 100 million unique TCR sequences. Rather than drawing on any new phenotypic data, the later analysis identified candidate immune exposures from TCR beta sequences and the way those sequences occurred across donors. The investigation overall reported the following: In a later genetic analysis, fewer N-insertions in productive TCRs were reported among donors in an Asian-associated ancestry cluster than the 666-donor mean. The study listed 150 to 200 TCR beta chains as associated with cytomegalovirus. The authors suggested that the approach could potentially be extended to other disease states and immunological phenotypes. In a later analysis, some 18,000 TCR beta sequences were associated with specific HLA alleles at a false discovery rate of 0.05. Linkage disequilibrium might explain the correlated functional status among segregating V segments, but an unknown experimental factor could not be ruled out. The only immune exposure information available for the cohort was CMV serostatus. An association between a missense DCLRE1C variant and V-gene and J-gene trimming of TCR beta chains was found in a later genetic analysis and replicated in an independent cohort. Only TCR beta chains were sequenced in this cohort, and the absence of alpha or paired-chain data limited detectable features. In an earlier analysis of approximately 600 of the donors, most TCR beta V segments were observed in productive rearrangements about 87% or about 30% of the time, broadly matching IMGT annotations. Because HLA typing was unavailable for some donors at each locus, only the typed subset was used in association tests. The earlier analysis of nearly 600 of the donors excluded seventeen rarely observed V segments, including chromosome 9 orphons, because counts were too low. Several of the top co-occurrence clusters appeared to be linked to parvovirus B19, influenza, CMV and Epstein-Barr virus, according to a later analysis. A few of the identified cytomegalovirus-associated TCR beta chains were confirmed in vitro to be specific for cytomegalovirus antigens. A further reported finding was that TCR beta sequences accurately predicted the HLA-A and HLA-B alleles for most subjects in the first cohort. Because the 87-base-pair reads could not distinguish some IMGT-functional V segments, including TRBV6-2 and TRBV6-3, those segments were excluded. A group of highly shared sequence variants was considered likely to be a technical artifact of the sequencing pipeline. In a later analysis, the rate of TCR association differed among HLA loci, with DRB1 alleles having the most associated TCRs and HLA-C alleles having the fewest. The classifier was reported to diagnose cytomegalovirus status with high specificity and sensitivity in both the original and validation cohorts. A later analysis found that most CMV-associated TCR beta chains appeared HLA-restricted, with HLA associations seemingly driven largely by CMV exposure. A later analysis found that HLA-associated TCR beta chains were more clonally expanded and had lower generation probabilities than equally common non-associated chains. Most TCR sequences were seen in very few donors, while some public TCRs were found in many individuals. Assigning TCR associations to individual alleles was difficult when HLA alleles, especially DR and DQ, strongly co-occurred. Roughly uniform sequencing depth across donors was assumed in presence/absence analyses, although this assumption may not hold.

The library relied on the immunoSEQ multiplex PCR assay. For the multiplex PCR, a mixture combining 60 forward primers for TCR Vbeta segments and 13 reverse primers for TCR Jbeta segments was used. A multiplex PCR assay on genomic DNA amplified the CDR3 region of rearranged TCR beta genes. The Illumina HiSeq System was used to sequence the amplified TCR beta libraries as 87-base-pair reads. In the authors' own workflow: A later analysis tallied tens of millions of unique TCR beta chains across the 550 to 850 repertoires, and about 10 million of those chains were shared by two or more donors. Raw reads were error-corrected and collapsed into unique sequences with a nearest-neighbor algorithm that merged closely related sequences to remove PCR and sequencing errors. V, D and J gene segments were assigned by aligning CDR3 sequences to IMGT reference sequences. For a sequence to be retained, at least a six-nucleotide match to both a V gene segment and a J gene segment was required. Rearrangements were classified as productive when the CDR3 lacked stop codons and remained in frame with V and J, and all other rearrangements were classified as non-productive. CDR3 was defined by IMGT convention, running from the second conserved V-encoded cysteine to the conserved J-encoded phenylalanine. The earlier analysis of 550 to 650 of the donors excluded any sequence lacking an unambiguous match to a single V gene segment. In an earlier analysis of approximately 550 of the donors, V segments were called functional above 56.7% productive rearrangements and were called segregating when the between-donor standard deviation exceeded 5%. To diagnose cytomegalovirus status from the catalog of TCR beta chain sequences, a statistical classification framework was built. A later analysis assigned V and J genes by comparing TCR nucleotide sequences with IMGT/GENE-DB human TR gene sequences. The TCRdist pipeline was used in a later analysis to assign CDR3 sequences and most-parsimonious VDJ recombination scenarios. A later analysis defined each TCR beta chain by its CDR3 amino acid sequence plus V-gene family, and excluded reads lacking a unique V-gene family. In a later analysis, 500 to 650 highly shared, low-generation-probability nucleotide sequences were removed to address suspected cross-contamination and a sequencing artifact. A later analysis calculated a clonal expansion index for each public chain from normalized within-repertoire ranks of inferred template counts. A later analysis computed generation probabilities with a VDJ recombination model fitted to out-of-frame rearrangements, and checked the results against IGoR. Hypergeometric tests were used in a later analysis to score TCR-TCR, TCR-HLA and TCR-CMV co-occurrence, with a repertoire-size bias correction applied to the TCR pairs. A later analysis estimated false discovery rates by permuting HLA or CMV assignments 20 times. In a later analysis, co-occurring TCRs were grouped with DBSCAN, and TCRdist sequence similarity was added when clustering was performed within HLA-allele-positive subsets. For co-occurrence clustering, repertoires with fewer than 30,000 or more than 120,000 public chains were excluded, along with about five repertoires with anomalous nucleotide sharing. Held by TCRdb, this immuneACCESS table contains in-frame sequences only and omits some clones. Under half of the omission traces to an unresolved V gene where checked; the cause of the rest is unknown. V, J and clone size reflect that table, while D and trimming were determined from the DNA. The table for this sample lists around 200,000 clones; approximately 84% of them were counted only once. Approximately 2.9% of the sample belongs to the ten largest clones.

The cohort comprised some 680 healthy bone marrow donors. At the time of sampling, all cohort members were nominally healthy, though unrecorded immune exposures were likely present. The donor was CMV seropositive and was included in the group of approximately 300 seropositive cohort members. A peripheral blood sample was collected from each donor, and TCR beta sequencing was performed on peripheral blood mononuclear cells. The Qiagen DNeasy Blood Extraction Kit was used to extract genomic DNA from the blood cell samples. There are 13 amino acids in the CDR3, from cysteine to phenylalanine inclusive. Left in the record is the CDR3 DNA by itself, 39 bases read in frame from the first base. The junction shows trimming of 6 bases on V and 3 bases on J, plus 12 bases between the germline ends. The germline V gene gives CDR1 as MDHEN and CDR2 as SYDVKM. With respect to this clone: What this receptor recognizes is not known. Base qualities were left out, and no much larger clone turns up one base away.

The sequencing sample was made of PBMCs. The TCR originated in a woman aged 45-60 years in good health and CMV-seropositive. This chain is built from TRBV28 and TRBJ2-7; possibly the D gene is TRBD1, per 6 matching bases. The sequence in DNA is TGTGCCAGCAGCTCGACGGACAGCTACGAGCAGTACTTC. This encodes CASSSTDSYEQYF.